This T cell receptor beta chain is drawn from a study of blood T cell repertoires in COVID-19. Trimming shortened V by 6 bases and J by 8 bases, and 16 bases separated the two germline ends. CDR3 length: 13 amino acids. In germline, CDR1 is MNHEY, CDR2 SVGAGI. This clone was seen only once. Per the original data handling: Amplification with reference gene primers provided the estimates of nucleated cell counts. The repertoire was sequenced with immunoSEQ multiplex PCR; TCRdb's copy has only in-frame clones and lacks some. The V and J calls and clone size come from that table; D and trimming were worked out from the DNA. The sample includes about 65,000 clones, roughly 92% of them seen just once.

V usage is TRBV6-5 and J usage is TRBJ1-1; weak D call: TRBD1 (6 bases). This clonotype was sampled from a man in his 70s with active COVID-19. The specimen was peripheral blood. CDR3 nucleotide sequence: TGTGCCAGCAGCCGACACGGACAGCCCGAAGCTTTCTTT. This translates into CASSRHGQPEAFF.